Below are 15 T cell receptor beta chains sequenced from a single sample in a study of T-cell memory formation after mild COVID-19. TCRdb redid the calling of the 5' RACE reads with MiXCR, one entry per CDR3 protein. Seen here are about 500,000 distinct CDR3 sequences, about a fifth observed once, and the top ten hold around an eighth. The sequenced material came from PBMCs or a T cell subset sorted from them (not recorded which). The receptor set was obtained from an adult woman who had mild COVID-19 (a few samples of this study predate the infection). Cell type and time point are not known.

The genes are TRBV7-9 and TRBJ1-6; D may be TRBD1 (6 bases). The CDR3 has 16 residues. V lost 6 bases, J lost 0 bases, and 12 bases lay in between. Germline V CDR1 and CDR2: SEHNR, FQNEAQ (reference sequence). This CDR3 is CASRKRGGSYNSPLHF. As DNA, the CDR3 is TGTGCCAGCAGAAAAAGGGGGGGCTCCTATAATTCACCCCTCCACTTT.

J is TRBJ2-7 and V is TRBV27, with TRBD1 identical over 8 bases. The CDR3 length is 14 residues. Losses at the gene ends were 4 bases for V and 6 bases for J; bases not matched to a gene: 8. Looked up from germline, CDR1 is MNHEY and CDR2 is SMNVEV (reference sequence). As DNA, the CDR3 is TGTGCCAGCAGTTCAGGACAGGGTATGTTCGAGCAGTACTTC. Amino acids: CASSSGQGMFEQYF.

This clonotype occurred a few times. The V call is TRBV18, the J call TRBJ2-7; tentatively, D is TRBD2 (6 bases). V dropped 4 bases and J dropped 3 bases, with 13 bases sitting between them. The CDR3 has 14 amino acids. Looked up from germline, CDR1 is KGHSH and CDR2 is LQKENI. CDR3 loop: CASSHKEGSYEQYF. The DNA of the CDR3 is TGTGCCAGCTCACATAAGGAGGGGAGCTACGAGCAGTACTTC.

The CDR3 DNA sequence: TGTGCCAGCAGTTACAAGAAGACGGTGAACACTGAAGCTTTCTTT. Its protein product is CASSYKKTVNTEAFF. This chain connects TRBV6-5 to TRBJ1-1, with unresolved D. Germline V CDR1 and CDR2: MNHEY, SVGAGI. The CDR3 sequence is 15 residues long. The ends were cut back, 2 bases at V and 0 bases at J, with 10 bases in the middle.

The chain joins TRBV18 to TRBJ2-7; TRBD2 might be the D (6 bases). V shed 3 bases and J shed 2 bases, with 17 bases lying between them. The CDR3 sequence is 16 residues long. The germline V gene has CDR1 KGHSH and CDR2 LQKENI. The CDR3 region has the DNA TGTGCCAGCTCACCCCAGGGCAGGACTAACACCTACGAGCAGTACTTC. This codes for CASSPQGRTNTYEQYF. Drawing the rest from reference TRBV18 and TRBJ2-7, the complete variable domain is NAGVMQNPRHLVRRRGQEARLRCSPMKGHSHVYWYRQLPEEGLKFMVYLQKENIIDESGMPKERFSAEFPKEGPSILRIQQVVRGDSAAYFCASSPQGRTNTYEQYFGPGTRLTVT.

The rearrangement links TRBV11-1 to TRBJ2-1, with 13 bases that match TRBD2. Germline V gene data show CDR1 as SGHAT and CDR2 as FQDESV (reference sequence). The J segment lost 6 bases and the V segment lost 3 bases, leaving 11 bases of the junction unmatched. This CDR3 has 18 residues. Written as DNA, the CDR3 is TGTGCCAGCAGCTTGTGGTCCCCACTAGCGGGGGGGCCCAATGAGCAGTTCTTC. Protein: CASSLWSPLAGGPNEQFF.

CDR3: CASTPLRTGGEMAFF. CDR3 bases: TGTGCCAGCACCCCCCTCCGGACAGGGGGCGAGATGGCTTTCTTT. The chain has TRBV6-2 or TRBV6-3 and TRBJ1-1, with TRBD1 matching 11 bases. V shed 7 bases, J shed 11 bases, and the junction held 15 bases outside the gene matches. Germline CDR1 is MNHEY and CDR2 is SVGEGT. The CDR3 length is 15 residues.

In this sample, this clonotype turned up a few times. The chain has TRBV24-1 and TRBJ2-7; unclear D gene. With 3 bases removed from V and 5 bases from J, the gap between germline ends came to 10 bases. CDR3 length: 13 amino acids. Looked up from germline, CDR1 is KGHDR and CDR2 is SFDVKD. The CDR3 DNA follows: TGTGCCACCAGTGATAGCGCTACGGACGAGCAGTACTTC. Protein sequence: CATSDSATDEQYF.

The genes are TRBV9 and TRBJ2-3; weak D call: TRBD2 (5 bases). V was clipped by 4 bases and J by 4 bases, with 16 bases between them. The CDR3 is 15 residues long. CDR1 and CDR2 (germline): SGDLS, YYNGEE. CDR3 nucleotides: TGTGCCAGCAGCCCCCTAAGCGGTTCGGCAGATACGCAGTATTTT. Encoded protein: CASSPLSGSADTQYF.

This clonotype was seen a few times. CDR3 sequence (DNA): TGTGCCAGCAGCCAAGCGGGACTAGCGGGAGGCCCTAGCTCCTACGAGCAGTACTTC. Its translation is CASSQAGLAGGPSSYEQYF. The V call is TRBV4-2, the J call TRBJ2-7; TRBD2 aligns across 15 bases. The germline V gene has CDR1 LGHNA and CDR2 YNFKEQ. V trimming: 1 base; J trimming: 0 bases; junction bases outside the gene matches: 7. The length of the CDR3 is 19 residues.

V is TRBV25-1 and J is TRBJ2-7; perhaps TRBD1 as D (6 bases). V shed 11 bases and J shed 2 bases, with 16 bases lying between them. The CDR3 runs to 13 residues. The germline gives CDR1 MGHDK, CDR2 SYGVNS. The CDR3: CASARAGAYEQYF. CDR3 nucleotides: TGTGCCTCCGCCCGGGCAGGGGCCTACGAGCAGTACTTC.

This clonotype was counted a few times. The rearrangement links TRBV7-9 to TRBJ2-7, with D maybe TRBD1 (6 bases). Germline CDR1 and CDR2: SEHNR and FQNEAQ (reference sequence). CDR3 length equals 15 residues. The germline V and J ends were trimmed by 5 bases and 3 bases, with 17 bases remaining between them. The CDR3 DNA reads TGTGCCAGCAGCGGCCGCGGGCAGGGGAACTACGAGCAGTACTTC. Translation: CASSGRGQGNYEQYF. The variable domain in full, with the rest retrieved from reference TRBV7-9 and TRBJ2-7, is DTGVSQNPRHKITKRGQNVTFRCDPISEHNRLYWYRQTLGQGPEFLTYFQNEAQLEKSRLLSDRFSAERPKGSFSTLEIQRTEQGDSAMYLCASSGRGQGNYEQYFGPGTRLTVT.

This clonotype was seen only a few times. The chain couples TRBV6-5 to TRBJ2-3, with TRBD1 matching 11 bases. Germline V gives CDR1 MNHEY, CDR2 SVGAGI. This CDR3 is built from 15 residues. J was trimmed by 5 bases and V by 6 bases; bases with no gene match: 7. For the CDR3, the DNA is TGTGCCAGCAGGGACCGGGACAGGGGGGTAGATACGCAGTATTTT. It is translated as CASRDRDRGVDTQYF.

V usage is TRBV4-1 and J usage is TRBJ2-7; no firm D call. Trimming took 0 bases from V and 3 from J, leaving 6 bases between them. CDR1 is MGHRA and CDR2 is YSYEKL in the germline V gene. The length of the CDR3 is 13 residues. DNA of the CDR3: TGCGCCAGCAGCCAAGAGTTCGTCTACGAGCAGTACTTC. Its protein product is CASSQEFVYEQYF.

The chain uses TRBV20-1 and TRBJ1-5, with D unclear. The CDR3 length is 12 residues. V lost 1 base and J lost 5, with 6 bases in between. CDR1 is DFQATT, CDR2 SNEGSKA, per germline (reference sequence). The CDR3 sequence: CSARGGHQPQHF. CDR3 bases: TGCAGTGCTAGAGGGGGTCATCAGCCCCAGCATTTT.